This note documents a single TCR beta chain sequence. These data belong to a study of T cells in Graves' hyperthyroidism and ophthalmopathy. TCR beta CDR3 sequences were amplified from RNA transcripts. TCR CDR3 regions were first amplified by RT-PCR with HTBI primers. Using its own MiXCR run on the multiplex PCR reads, TCRdb lists one record per CDR3 protein. In the table there are 650,000 to 850,000 distinct CDR3 sequences, approximately 18% of which are singletons. CDR1 is MDHEN and CDR2 is SYDVKM in the germline V gene. This CDR3 comprises 16 residues. The ends lost 4 bases at V and 0 bases at J; junction bases unmatched: 7.

The sequenced material came from blood. J is TRBJ2-3 and V is TRBV28, with TRBD2 matching over 7 bases. The clonotype was recovered from a woman aged 50 to 60 with Graves' hyperthyroidism that later progressed to Graves' ophthalmopathy. The CDR3 sequence is CASSSASGSSTDTQYF. The DNA of the CDR3 is TGTGCCAGCAGTTCCGCTAGCGGAAGTAGCACAGATACGCAGTATTTT.